This T cell receptor (beta chain) originates from a study of blood T cell repertoires in COVID-19 (dated by TCRdb to about 2020). Regarding the study in general: Collaborator samples came from the United States, Italy and Spain and covered acute and convalescent phases of COVID-19. The material from the prospective study consisted of cDNA or gDNA derived from T cells, B-cell-depleted T cells, or PBMCs. Subjects who had been exposed to COVID-19, were actively infected with it, or had recovered from it provided the deeply sampled blood TCRbeta repertoires that made up the dataset. The repertoires were made available in a free public database intended to serve as a resource for research on the immune response to SARS-CoV-2. Samples were obtained from the ongoing ImmuneRACE study (first 160 participants) and from some 1,300 subjects provided by 6 global collaborators. Nearly every sample came with metadata listing a de-identified subject ID, COVID-19 status, age in years and sex. Where available, HLA class I and class II types were taken from metadata supplied by the sample provider and were not determined by assay-based typing. The study at large found these results: How much clinical and demographic metadata was included differed by source and by participant, and the metadata was provided uncurated.

The immunoSEQ Assay, a bias-controlled multiplex PCR, was used to amplify TCRbeta CDR3 regions from genomic DNA. The authors processed their data as follows. The number of nucleated cells in each sample was estimated from the amplification of reference gene primers within the assay. To quantify the absolute abundance of each unique TCRbeta CDR3 rearrangement, sequence reads were collapsed and filtered. For each sample, productive Simpson clonality was calculated as the square root of Simpson's diversity index over productive rearrangements. Held by TCRdb, this immuneACCESS table contains in-frame sequences only and omits some clones. Under half of the omission traces to an unresolved V gene where checked; the cause of the rest is unknown. The V and J calls and clone size come from that table; D and trimming were worked out from the DNA. The sample contains about 130,000 clones, about 89% of them found a single time. About an eighth of the sample comes from the top ten.

At one collaborating source in Seattle, patients were enrolled during active infection and were followed longitudinally through the course of disease. Collaborating institutions collected whole blood in K2EDTA tubes following their own protocols. For TCRbeta analysis, collaborators shipped samples as frozen whole blood, isolated PBMCs, or DNA extracted from either of those sample types. As regards this clone: Its antigen target is currently unknown. No base qualities exist here, and no much larger clone lies one base off it.

In the germline V gene, CDR1 corresponds to SNHLY and CDR2 to FYNNEI. Unmatched junction bases come to 6, with V trimmed by 6 bases and J by 8 bases. The CDR3 runs 12 residues from the cysteine to the phenylalanine. Left in the record is the CDR3 DNA by itself, 36 bases read in frame from the first base. The specimen sequenced was peripheral blood. This receptor was identified in a woman in her 70s with COVID-19, enrolled during active disease. This chain joins TRBV2 to TRBJ1-1, and 7 bases in between align with TRBD1. The base sequence is TGTGCCAGCAGGGATGACAGGGAGGAAGCTTTCTTT. The encoded protein is CASRDDREEAFF. Joined to the reference TRBV2 and TRBJ1-1 proteins, this CDR3 gives the full variable domain: EPEVTQTPSHQVTQMGQEVILRCVPISNHLYFYWYRQILGQKVEFLVSFYNNEISEKSEIFDDQFSVERPDGSNFTLKIRSTKLEDSAMYFCASRDDREEAFFGQGTRLTVV.